One and the same sample provided the 20 T cell receptor beta chains below, sequenced in a study of blood T cell repertoires in COVID-19. Clones were read by immunoSEQ multiplex PCR, and TCRdb kept only the in-frame ones, dropping some. This sample yields fewer than 95,000 clones, of which about 87% are seen a single time; approximately 0.45% belongs to the top ten. Material: peripheral blood. Receptors originate from a man in his fifties or sixties with acute or convalescent COVID-19.

The J gene is TRBJ1-6, the V gene TRBV5-6, with 10 bases fitting TRBD1. Germline V CDR1 and CDR2: SGHDT, YYEEEE. V shed 4 bases, J shed 7 bases, and the junction held 5 bases outside the gene matches. The CDR3 runs 15 residues. Here the CDR3 DNA reads TGTGCCAGCAGCCCCCGGGACAGGGGAAATTCACCCCTCCACTTT. It encodes CASSPRDRGNSPLHF.

The rearrangement joins TRBV5-6 to TRBJ1-3; weak D call: TRBD1 (5 bases). Germline V gene data show CDR1 as SGHDT and CDR2 as YYEEEE. The CDR3 totals 16 residues. The V end was cut by 2 bases, the J end by 2 bases, with 14 bases between. CDR3 nucleotide sequence: TGTGCCAGCAGCTTCCTTAGGGGTTCGGCTGGAAACACCATATATTTT. Its protein is CASSFLRGSAGNTIYF.

The V call is TRBV5-1, the J call TRBJ2-1; 14 nucleotides agree with TRBD2. The V gene end was trimmed by 4 bases and the J gene end by 15 bases; junction bases not matched to a gene: 9. Germline V gives CDR1 SGHRS, CDR2 YFSETQ. The CDR3 runs 14 residues. This CDR3 reads CASSARTSGGIMFF. The CDR3 nucleotides are TGCGCCAGCAGCGCCCGGACTAGCGGGGGGATTATGTTCTTC.

This chain uses TRBV3-1 (or the pseudogene TRBV3-2) with TRBJ2-3; a weak D match, TRBD1 (6 bases). The germline CDR1 and CDR2 sequences are LGHDT and YNNKEL (reference sequence). The CDR3 totals 17 residues. Trimming shortened V by 3 bases and J by 0 bases, and 16 bases separated the two germline ends. The CDR3 bases are TGTGCCAGCAGCCAGGATCAAACAGGGATTAGCACAGATACGCAGTATTTT. As protein: CASSQDQTGISTDTQYF.

V gene TRBV5-4 combines with J gene TRBJ2-7; weak D call: TRBD1 (7 bases). CDR1 and CDR2 (germline): SGHNT, YYREEE (reference sequence). The CDR3 has 14 amino acids. V was shortened by 4 bases and J by 5 bases, with 16 bases between the two germline ends. CDR3 residues: CASSPLTGRNEQYF. CDR3 coding DNA: TGTGCCAGCAGCCCATTGACAGGGAGGAACGAGCAGTACTTC.

This chain connects TRBV2 to TRBJ2-3; TRBD2 aligns across 7 bases. The germline CDR1 and CDR2 sequences are SNHLY and FYNNEI. V shed 6 bases, J shed 0 bases, and the junction held 3 bases outside the gene matches. The CDR3 totals 14 residues. CDR3 residues: CASRLAASTDTQYF. CDR3 in DNA: TGTGCCAGCAGGCTAGCGGCTAGCACAGATACGCAGTATTTT.

The chain carries TRBV3-1 (or the pseudogene TRBV3-2) and TRBJ1-1; maybe TRBD1 (6 bases). Per the germline V gene, CDR1 is LGHDT and CDR2 is YNNKEL (reference sequence). The V end lost 3 bases, the J end lost 3 bases, and 14 bases lay between the germline ends. This CDR3 region has 15 residues. The CDR3 loop reads CASSQYLQGDTEAFF. The CDR3 DNA is TGTGCCAGCAGCCAGTACTTACAGGGTGACACTGAAGCTTTCTTT.

This clone has just one count. The V gene is TRBV5-5, the J gene TRBJ2-7; 9 bases line up with TRBD1. The V gene end was trimmed by 0 bases and the J gene end by 6 bases; junction bases not matched to a gene: 4. The CDR3 length is 14 residues. The V gene's germline CDR1 is SGHKS and CDR2 YYEKEE (reference sequence). This chain's CDR3 is CASSLDWTGVEQYF. The DNA for the CDR3 is TGTGCCAGCAGCTTGGATTGGACAGGGGTCGAGCAGTACTTC.

The chain links TRBV5-1 to TRBJ2-7; 7 bases map to TRBD1. Losses at the gene ends were 0 bases for V and 3 bases for J; bases not matched to a gene: 6. The CDR3 is made up of 15 amino acids. Germline CDR1 and CDR2: SGHRS and YFSETQ. CDR3 loop: CASSLAAGTVYEQYF. CDR3 in DNA: TGCGCCAGCAGCTTGGCGGCCGGGACAGTCTACGAGCAGTACTTC.

The chain joins TRBV5-1 to TRBJ2-4; 14 bases fit TRBD2. Germline V gene lookup returns CDR1 SGHRS and CDR2 YFSETQ. With 3 bases clipped from V and 0 bases from J, the junction kept 8 bases outside the gene matches. The CDR3 is 19 residues long. As DNA, the CDR3 is TGCGCCAGCAGCTCGGGACTAGCGGGGGCCACTCTAGCCAAAAACATTCAGTACTTC. Encoded protein: CASSSGLAGATLAKNIQYF.

The V and J genes are TRBV28 and TRBJ1-2; 9 bases map to TRBD1. This CDR3 has 14 amino acids. Trimming took 6 bases from V and 5 from J; bases not matched to a gene: 7. Per the germline V gene, CDR1 is MDHEN and CDR2 is SYDVKM. The CDR3 spells CASSLPGTGYGYTF. The CDR3 DNA reads as TGTGCCAGCAGCCTGCCCGGGACAGGGTATGGCTACACCTTC.

Here the CDR3 DNA reads TGCGCCAGCAGCGTCACAGGACACTCTGGAAACACCATATATTTT. Protein product: CASSVTGHSGNTIYF. The chain carries TRBV5-1 and TRBJ1-3; a possible D gene is TRBD1 (5 bases). Trimming took 4 bases from V and 0 from J, leaving 11 bases between them. CDR3 length equals 15 residues. Germline CDR1 and CDR2: SGHRS and YFSETQ.

The chain is built from TRBV14 and TRBJ2-3; a weak D match, TRBD2 (6 bases). V was trimmed by 2 bases and J by 1 base, leaving 10 bases between them. Germline assignment: CDR1 SGHDN and CDR2 FVKESK. CDR3 size: 15 residues. This chain's CDR3 is CASSQTAGRTDTQYF. The CDR3 nucleotides read TGTGCCAGCAGCCAAACAGCGGGTCGCACAGATACGCAGTATTTT. The variable domain in full, with the rest retrieved from reference TRBV14 and TRBJ2-3, is EAGVTQFPSHSVIEKGQTVTLRCDPISGHDNLYWYRRVMGKEIKFLLHFVKESKQDESGMPNNRFLAERTGGTYSTLKVQPAELEDSGVYFCASSQTAGRTDTQYFGPGTRLTVL.

V gene TRBV23-1 combines with J gene TRBJ2-7; TRBD1 matches 10 bases. TRBV23-1 is an open reading frame whose function is uncertain. The CDR3 runs 15 residues. Trimming took 3 bases from V and 2 from J; bases not matched to a gene: 4. CDR3 in DNA: TGCGCCAGCAGTCACCGACAGGGGGCGGCCTACGAGCAGTACTTC. Translating it yields CASSHRQGAAYEQYF.

This chain uses TRBV7-8 with TRBJ1-1, with D possibly TRBD1 on 6 matching bases. The CDR3 is made up of 14 amino acids. CDR1 and CDR2 from the germline V gene are SGHVS and FQNEAQ. V was cut by 1 base and J by 3 bases, with 9 bases left in between. The CDR3 region is CASSLDRVDTEAFF. The CDR3 DNA reads as TGTGCCAGCAGCTTAGACAGGGTAGACACTGAAGCTTTCTTT.

The J gene is TRBJ2-1, the V gene TRBV21-1; the table gives TRBD1 as D, unverified against the DNA. TRBV21-1 is labeled a pseudogene. CDR3 size: 18 residues. The CDR3 protein is CASSNSNLGYRGLNEQFF. CDR3 nucleotides: TGTGCCAGCAGCAATAGTAATCTAGGCTACAGGGGGCTCAATGAGCAGTTCTTC.

V gene TRBV5-1 combines with J gene TRBJ2-3; D unresolved. CDR3 length: 15 residues. CDR1 is SGHRS, CDR2 YFSETQ, per germline. Trimming stripped 0 bases from V and 6 bases from J, with 14 bases between. For the CDR3, the DNA is TGCGCCAGCAGCTTGGGCGGAGTCGCCGGGGATACGCAGTATTTT. It translates to CASSLGGVAGDTQYF.

The chain recombines TRBV25-1 with TRBJ2-3; D uncertain. V dropped 7 bases and J dropped 1 base, with 6 bases sitting between them. This CDR3 is 12 amino acids long. CDR1 MGHDK and CDR2 SYGVNS come from the germline V gene. The CDR3, as DNA: TGTGCCAGCACCAGCGGCACAGATACGCAGTATTTT. Its translation: CASTSGTDTQYF.

The chain joins TRBV24-1 to TRBJ1-1, with TRBD1 matching over 10 bases. Germline CDR1 is KGHDR and CDR2 is SFDVKD. The CDR3 length is 16 residues. The V segment lost 7 bases and the J segment 4 bases; nucleotides outside the gene matches: 11. This CDR3 reads CATRPGTGDVTTEAFF. CDR3 DNA: TGTGCCACCAGACCCGGGACAGGGGATGTGACCACTGAAGCTTTCTTT.

The CDR3 loop is CASSFRGGGLNEQFF. In DNA form, the CDR3 reads TGTGCCAGCAGTTTCCGCGGGGGGGGCTTAAATGAGCAGTTCTTC. The V and J genes are TRBV6-6 and TRBJ2-1, with 9 positions matching TRBD2. Germline CDR1 and CDR2: MNHNY and SVGAGI (reference sequence). V lost 4 bases, J lost 7 bases, and 8 bases stayed unmatched. The length of the CDR3 is 15 residues.